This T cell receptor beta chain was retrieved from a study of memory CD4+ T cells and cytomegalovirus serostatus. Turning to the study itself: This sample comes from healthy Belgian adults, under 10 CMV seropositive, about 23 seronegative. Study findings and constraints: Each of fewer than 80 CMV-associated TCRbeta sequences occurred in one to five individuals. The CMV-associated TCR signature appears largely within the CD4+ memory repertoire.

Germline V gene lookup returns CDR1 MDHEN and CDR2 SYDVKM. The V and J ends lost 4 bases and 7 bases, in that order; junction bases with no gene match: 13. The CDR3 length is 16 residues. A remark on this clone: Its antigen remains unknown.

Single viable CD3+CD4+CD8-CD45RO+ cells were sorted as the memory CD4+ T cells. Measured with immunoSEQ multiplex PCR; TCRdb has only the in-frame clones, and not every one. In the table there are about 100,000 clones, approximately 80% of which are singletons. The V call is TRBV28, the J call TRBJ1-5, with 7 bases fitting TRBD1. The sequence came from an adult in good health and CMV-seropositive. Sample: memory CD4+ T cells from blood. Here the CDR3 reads CASSSIRQGMVQPQHF. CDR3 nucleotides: TGTGCCAGCAGTTCGATCCGACAGGGAATGGTGCAGCCCCAGCATTTT.